The 9 T cell receptor beta chains reported below all come from one sample, sequenced in a study of cytotoxic CD8 clonotypes in ibrutinib-treated CLL (dated by TCRdb to about 2021). The time point label of this sample denotes: approximately 25 months on ibrutinib. To prepare the library, the immunoSEQ multiplex PCR assay was applied. This immuneACCESS table, as held by TCRdb, lists in-frame sequences with V and J called but not all clones. Of the missing ones, under half trace to an unresolved V gene in checked studies; the others have no known cause. Within this sample are hundreds of thousands of clones, with less than 75% of them counted one time only. The ten largest clones represent 15% of the sample. The starting material was PBMCs, obtained after 24 months of ibrutinib treatment. The receptors were gathered from a human donor with chronic lymphocytic leukemia.

The gene calls are TRBV7-9 and TRBJ2-5; D uncertain. The CDR3 runs 16 residues. V gave up 0 bases and J gave up 4 bases, with 15 bases separating them. Germline CDR1 reads SEHNR; CDR2 reads FQNEAQ (reference sequence). The CDR3 DNA follows: TGTGCCAGCAGCTTAGCTGCCGTGGGAATGGTAGAGACCCAGTACTTC. The encoded protein is CASSLAAVGMVETQYF.

J is TRBJ1-1 and V is TRBV7-3; D is uncertain. With 0 bases removed from V and 1 base from J, the gap between germline ends came to 12 bases. In germline, CDR1 is SGHTA, CDR2 FQGTGA. The CDR3 consists of 16 residues. This CDR3 is CASSLTSPVGNTEAFF. CDR3 nucleotide sequence: TGTGCCAGCAGCTTAACCTCACCGGTCGGGAACACTGAAGCTTTCTTT.

J is TRBJ1-5 and V is TRBV6-4; D is unclear. The germline gives CDR1 MRHNA, CDR2 SNTAGT. This CDR3 comprises 14 residues. V gave up 3 bases and J gave up 2 bases, with 8 bases separating them. CDR3 in DNA: TGTGCCAGCAGTGAAGGCATGGGCAATCAGCCCCAGCATTTT. Encoded protein: CASSEGMGNQPQHF.

The rearrangement joins TRBV10-3 to TRBJ2-7, with D possibly TRBD2 on 6 matching bases. The CDR3 extends over 15 amino acids. The germline V and J ends were trimmed by 4 bases and 2 bases, with 15 bases remaining between them. Germline lookup yields CDR1 ENHRY and CDR2 SYGVKD. CDR3 region: CAISAGASDPYEQYF. The DNA for the CDR3 is TGTGCCATCAGTGCCGGGGCTAGCGACCCCTACGAGCAGTACTTC.

This clone was detected once. This chain joins TRBV5-1 and TRBJ2-7; no firm D call. V gave up 0 bases and J gave up 5 bases, with 9 bases separating them. The CDR3 consists of 13 residues. The V gene's germline CDR1 is SGHRS and CDR2 YFSETQ. The CDR3 bases are TGCGCCAGCAGCTTGGACCCCCCCGACGAGCAGTACTTC. Protein product: CASSLDPPDEQYF. The full variable domain, completed using reference TRBV5-1 and TRBJ2-7, is KAGVTQTPRYLIKTRGQQVTLSCSPISGHRSVSWYQQTPGQGLQFLFEYFSETQRNKGNFPGRFSGRQFSNSRSEMNVSTLELGDSALYLCASSLDPPDEQYFGPGTRLTVT.

J is TRBJ2-2 and V is TRBV5-1, with D tentatively TRBD1 or TRBD2 (5 bases each). Trimming took off 0 bases at V and 1 base at J, with 10 bases between the two ends. The CDR3 is made up of 16 amino acids. Looked up from germline, CDR1 is SGHRS and CDR2 is YFSETQ. The CDR3 region is CASSLGDGMNTGELFF. The CDR3 nucleotides read TGCGCCAGCAGCTTGGGGGACGGAATGAACACCGGGGAGCTGTTTTTT.

The gene calls are TRBV2 and TRBJ2-4; 7 bases match TRBD2. This CDR3 region has 17 residues. Losses at the gene ends were 4 bases for V and 3 bases for J; bases not matched to a gene: 12. The V gene's germline CDR1 is SNHLY and CDR2 FYNNEI. CDR3 protein: CASSVGGSKLGKNIQYF. The CDR3 DNA sequence: TGTGCCAGCAGTGTGGGCGGGAGTAAATTGGGCAAAAACATTCAGTACTTC.

The chain couples TRBV7-9 to TRBJ2-7; D is possibly TRBD1 or TRBD2 (7 bases each). The CDR3 loop spans 15 amino acids. Per the germline V gene, CDR1 is SEHNR and CDR2 is FQNEAQ (reference sequence). Trimming took off 4 bases at V and 7 bases at J, with 20 bases between the two ends. CDR3: CASSSPSQGGWEQYF. As DNA, the CDR3 is TGTGCCAGCAGCTCCCCCAGCCAGGGGGGGTGGGAGCAGTACTTC. Using reference TRBV7-9 and TRBJ2-7 for the parts outside the CDR3, the full variable domain is DTGVSQNPRHKITKRGQNVTFRCDPISEHNRLYWYRQTLGQGPEFLTYFQNEAQLEKSRLLSDRFSAERPKGSFSTLEIQRTEQGDSAMYLCASSSPSQGGWEQYFGPGTRLTVT.

The J gene is TRBJ1-2, the V gene TRBV5-1; D is ambiguous. The CDR3 is 13 amino acids. Per germline, CDR1 SGHRS and CDR2 YFSETQ. V was cut by 0 bases and J by 4 bases, with 7 bases left in between. This chain's CDR3 is CASSLESRYGYTF. The CDR3 DNA reads TGCGCCAGCAGCTTGGAGTCCCGCTATGGCTACACCTTC.